The 4 T cell receptor beta chains in this list originate from one sample, sequenced in a study of blood T cell repertoires in COVID-19. Clones were read by immunoSEQ multiplex PCR, and TCRdb kept only the in-frame ones, dropping some. The data show approximately 290,000 clones, roughly 85% seen once. Sequencing was done on a sample of PBMCs or T cells enriched from blood (not recorded which). The receptors originated from a woman aged 30 to 39 who had recovered from COVID-19.

V and J are TRBV5-1 and TRBJ2-2; maybe TRBD1 (6 bases). The CDR3 length is 15 residues. CDR1 SGHRS and CDR2 YFSETQ come from the germline V gene. The V and J ends lost 2 bases and 0 bases respectively, with 8 bases between them. The CDR3 reads CASSFGQTNTGELFF. Here the CDR3 DNA reads TGCGCCAGCAGCTTCGGACAGACGAACACCGGGGAGCTGTTTTTT.

The gene calls are TRBV5-1 and TRBJ1-6; D is unclear. CDR3 length equals 17 residues. The V end lost 2 bases, the J end lost 0 bases, and 12 bases lay between the germline ends. CDR1 SGHRS and CDR2 YFSETQ come from the germline V gene. CDR3 region: CASSLRTGSSYNSPLHF. The CDR3 DNA is TGCGCCAGCAGCTTAAGGACGGGGAGCTCCTATAATTCACCCCTCCACTTT.

This sequence joins TRBV5-6 and TRBJ2-5, with D tentatively TRBD2 (5 bases). The CDR3 covers 16 residues. Per the germline V gene, CDR1 is SGHDT and CDR2 is YYEEEE. V was pared by 4 bases and J by 1 base, with 17 bases between. CDR3 residues: CASSPLVPRVQETQYF. CDR3 in DNA: TGTGCCAGCAGCCCCCTCGTGCCGAGGGTCCAAGAGACCCAGTACTTC.

The chain is built from TRBV5-1 and TRBJ1-6, with D perhaps matching TRBD1 (6 bases). The CDR3 is 17 amino acids. Germline V CDR1 and CDR2: SGHRS, YFSETQ. Deletions cut 0 bases from V and 8 bases from J, with 18 bases between. The CDR3 nucleotides are TGCGCCAGCAGCTTGGGTGGGGGCTGGGGCGAACATTCACCCCTCCACTTT. Amino acids: CASSLGGGWGEHSPLHF.